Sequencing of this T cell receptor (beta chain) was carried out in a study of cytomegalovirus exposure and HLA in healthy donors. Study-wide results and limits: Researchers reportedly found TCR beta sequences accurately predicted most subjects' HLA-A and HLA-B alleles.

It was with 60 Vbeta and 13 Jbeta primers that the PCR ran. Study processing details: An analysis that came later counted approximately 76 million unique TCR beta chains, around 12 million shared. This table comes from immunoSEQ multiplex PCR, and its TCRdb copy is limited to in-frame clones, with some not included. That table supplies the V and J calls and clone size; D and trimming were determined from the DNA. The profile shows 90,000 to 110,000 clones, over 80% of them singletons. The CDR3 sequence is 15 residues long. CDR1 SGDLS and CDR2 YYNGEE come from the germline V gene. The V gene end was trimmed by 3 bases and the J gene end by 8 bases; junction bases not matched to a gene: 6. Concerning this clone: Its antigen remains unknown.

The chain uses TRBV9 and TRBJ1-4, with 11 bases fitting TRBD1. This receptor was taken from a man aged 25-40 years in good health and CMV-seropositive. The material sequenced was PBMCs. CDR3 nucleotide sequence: TGTGCCAGCAGCGGGACAGGGGGCGCCTGGGAAAAACTGTTTTTT. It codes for CASSGTGGAWEKLFF.